The clone carrying this T cell receptor (beta chain) has only one observation. The antigen is undetermined. Other nucleotide sequences from this sample produce the same CDR3. Expressed TCRB transcripts were sequenced after all isolated RNA was converted to cDNA. Sequenced by immunoSEQ multiplex PCR; TCRdb stores in-frame clones only, minus some. The repertoire includes 450,000 to 600,000 clones, around 28% of them detected once, and more than 0.055% sits in the top ten. This specimen belongs to a study of beta chain features in type 1 diabetes. Study summary: Over all samples combined, around 110 million sorted cells were examined.

Every participating donor gave one draw, a heparinised blood sample averaging about 100 mL. This CDR3 is 15 amino acids long. Germline V gene sequence: CDR1 MDHEN, CDR2 SYDVKM. V lost 3 bases, J lost 0 bases, and 6 bases lay in between. Study-wide points: VDJ junctions from patients with type 1 diabetes contained fewer insertions and more deletions. Shorter TCRB CDR3s, moderately but significantly so, marked every one of the four CD4+ subsets in Type 1 diabetes patients.

The source material was naive CD4+ T cells from blood. This sequence was found in a man aged 18 to 30 in good health. This rearrangement joins TRBV28 to TRBJ2-6; D is uncertain. This CDR3 is CASSFGGSGANVLTF. For the CDR3, the DNA is TGTGCCAGCAGTTTCGGTGGCTCTGGGGCCAACGTCCTGACTTTC. The complete variable domain, with remaining parts taken from reference TRBV28 and TRBJ2-6, reads DVKVTQSSRYLVKRTGEKVFLECVQDMDHENMFWYRQDPGLGLRLIYFSYDVKMKEKGDIPEGYSVSREKKERFSLILESASTNQTSMYLCASSFGGSGANVLTFGAGSRLTVL.